These 30 T cell receptor beta chains were all obtained from the same sample, sequenced in a study of blood T cell repertoires in COVID-19. The method was immunoSEQ multiplex PCR; TCRdb's version includes in-frame clones alone and lacks a portion of them. This sample has around 340,000 clones; roughly 87% occur once, and the top ten carry 3% to 4%. Sequencing was performed on peripheral blood. These receptors were taken from a woman aged 60-75 years with COVID-19, enrolled during active disease.

With respect to this clone: Other nucleotide sequences in the sample specify the same CDR3. The chain recombines TRBV9 with TRBJ1-1; maybe TRBD1 (5 bases). The CDR3 has 14 amino acids. V shed 0 bases and J shed 2 bases, with 8 bases lying between them. Germline loops: CDR1 SGDLS, CDR2 YYNGEE. Here the CDR3 reads CASSVGQPNTEAFF. CDR3 coding DNA: TGTGCCAGCAGCGTAGGACAGCCAAACACTGAAGCTTTCTTT.

The genes are TRBV12-5 and TRBJ2-1; TRBD2 matches 8 bases. J was trimmed by 3 bases and V by 1 base; bases with no gene match: 2. CDR1 and CDR2 from the germline V gene are LGHNT and FRNRAP. The CDR3 totals 15 residues. DNA for the CDR3: TGTGCTAGTGGTTTGGAAACTAGCGGCTACAATGAGCAGTTCTTC. Translated: CASGLETSGYNEQFF.

The rearrangement links TRBV28 to TRBJ1-5; D possibly corresponds to TRBD1 (6 bases). Per germline, CDR1 MDHEN and CDR2 SYDVKM. Trimming left V 6 bases short and J 6 bases short, with 15 bases between. The CDR3 runs to 14 residues. The CDR3 sequence is CASRKSQGGQPQHF. CDR3 DNA sequence: TGTGCCAGCAGAAAATCACAGGGCGGTCAGCCCCAGCATTTT.

This sequence joins TRBV27 and TRBJ2-2; TRBD1 matches at 9 bases. Trimming cost V 6 bases and J 0 bases; bases outside gene matches: 8. The CDR3 totals 17 residues. CDR1 is MNHEY and CDR2 is SMNVEV in the germline V gene (reference sequence). This chain's CDR3 is CASRKGQGITNTGELFF. In nucleotides, the CDR3 is TGTGCCAGCAGGAAGGGACAGGGAATAACGAACACCGGGGAGCTGTTTTTT.

The rearrangement links TRBV27 to TRBJ1-1, with D unclear. The CDR3 length is 13 residues. V lost 1 base to trimming and J lost 6 bases, with 9 bases between them. Germline values: CDR1 MNHEY, CDR2 SMNVEV (reference sequence). CDR3 in amino acids: CASSLYGSAEAFF. DNA for the CDR3: TGTGCCAGCAGTTTATACGGGAGTGCTGAAGCTTTCTTT.

The CDR3 is CASSFGGGGPGYEQYF. For the CDR3, the DNA is TGTGCCAGCAGTTTCGGGGGCGGGGGGCCTGGCTACGAGCAGTACTTC. The genes are TRBV28 and TRBJ2-7, with 8 bases fitting TRBD2. Germline assignment: CDR1 MDHEN and CDR2 SYDVKM. J was trimmed by 3 bases and V by 3 bases; bases with no gene match: 10. CDR3 length equals 16 residues.

The rearrangement joins TRBV4-1 to TRBJ1-2, with a tentative D call TRBD1 (5 bases). The V end was cut by 4 bases, the J end by 6 bases, with 18 bases between. The germline gives CDR1 MGHRA, CDR2 YSYEKL. The CDR3 totals 15 residues. The DNA for the CDR3 is TGCGCCAGCAGCCCCCCCGGCAGGGTTGAGAATGGCTACACCTTC. Translated: CASSPPGRVENGYTF.

J is TRBJ2-7 and V is TRBV9, with unresolved D. The length of the CDR3 is 11 residues. Germline assignment: CDR1 SGDLS and CDR2 YYNGEE. Between the trimmed V and J ends, which lost 1 base and 6 bases, there was a span of 5 bases. This CDR3 reads CASSVILEQYF. Here the CDR3 DNA reads TGTGCCAGCAGCGTAATTCTCGAGCAGTACTTC.

CDR3 amino acids: CASSQARGGSYEQYF. The CDR3 DNA reads TGCGCCAGCAGCCAAGCCCGGGGGGGCTCCTACGAGCAGTACTTC. The chain has TRBV4-1 and TRBJ2-7, with TRBD2 identical over 8 bases. Unmatched junction bases numbered 2, after V lost 1 base and J lost 0 bases. The CDR3 covers 15 residues. Looked up from germline, CDR1 is MGHRA and CDR2 is YSYEKL.

The V and J genes are TRBV13 and TRBJ1-5; TRBD1 matches 10 bases. The CDR3 loop spans 16 amino acids. J was trimmed by 4 bases and V by 3 bases; bases with no gene match: 6. CDR1 PRHDT and CDR2 FYEKMQ come from the germline V gene (reference sequence). The chain's CDR3 is CASSLGDRGGNQPQHF. The CDR3 coding sequence is TGTGCCAGCAGCTTGGGGGACAGGGGAGGTAATCAGCCCCAGCATTTT.

The chain links TRBV3-1 (or the pseudogene TRBV3-2) to TRBJ2-2; the match to TRBD2 covers 9 bases. V shed 4 bases, J shed 1 base, and the junction held 1 base outside the gene matches. Germline V gene data show CDR1 as LGHDT and CDR2 as YNNKEL (reference sequence). The CDR3 contains 15 residues. The CDR3 DNA is TGTGCCAGCAGCCCGCGGGGGGGGAACACCGGGGAGCTGTTTTTT. Protein product: CASSPRGGNTGELFF.

This chain connects TRBV19 to TRBJ1-4; 8 positions match TRBD1. This CDR3 has 14 amino acids. The germline V gene encodes CDR1 LNHDA and CDR2 SQIVND (reference sequence). V shed 5 bases and J 4 bases; nucleotides not matched to a gene: 3. Here the CDR3 reads CASSLGQGNEKLFF. CDR3 in DNA: TGTGCCAGTAGTCTCGGACAGGGTAATGAAAAACTGTTTTTT. The complete variable domain, with remaining parts taken from reference TRBV19 and TRBJ1-4, reads DGGITQSPKYLFRKEGQNVTLSCEQNLNHDAMYWYRQDPGQGLRLIYYSQIVNDFQKGDIAEGYSVSREKKESFPLTVTSAQKNPTAFYLCASSLGQGNEKLFFGSGTQLSVL.

V gene TRBV5-8 combines with J gene TRBJ1-3; tentatively, D is TRBD1 (5 bases). With 0 bases removed from V and 0 bases from J, the gap between germline ends came to 13 bases. There are 17 residues in the CDR3. Per germline, CDR1 SGHTS and CDR2 YDEGEE. The CDR3 loop is CASSLGTGPYSGNTIYF. The CDR3 nucleotides read TGTGCCAGCAGCTTGGGAACAGGACCCTACTCTGGAAACACCATATATTTT.

The chain employs TRBV12-5 and TRBJ1-3; tentative D call: TRBD1 (6 bases). The germline gives CDR1 LGHNT, CDR2 FRNRAP. The CDR3 totals 16 residues. V lost 5 bases, J lost 0 bases, and 14 bases lay in between. The CDR3 region is CASGGSGHLSGNTIYF. DNA for the CDR3: TGTGCTAGTGGTGGGTCGGGACACCTCTCTGGAAACACCATATATTTT.

The CDR3 region is CASSLDRSSYNEQFF. CDR3 nucleotides: TGTGCCAGCAGCCTTGACAGAAGCTCCTACAATGAGCAGTTCTTC. This rearrangement joins TRBV7-6 to TRBJ2-1, with D perhaps TRBD1 (5 bases). This CDR3 is 15 amino acids long. The V and J ends lost 5 bases and 0 bases respectively, with 11 bases between them. Germline-derived CDR1 and CDR2 are SGHVS and FNYEAQ. The full variable domain, in which reference TRBV7-6 and TRBJ2-1 provide the parts outside the CDR3, is GAGVSQSPRYKVTKRGQDVALRCDPISGHVSLYWYRQALGQGPEFLTYFNYEAQQDKSGLPNDRFSAERPEGSISTLTIQRTEQRDSAMYRCASSLDRSSYNEQFFGPGTRLTVL.

The V and J genes are TRBV29-1 and TRBJ1-1; 8 nucleotides line up with TRBD1. CDR1 and CDR2 (germline): SQVTM, ANQGSEA. The CDR3 sequence is 14 residues long. V shed 6 bases and J 0 bases; nucleotides not matched to a gene: 6. The CDR3 sequence is CSVAYRGVNTEAFF. The CDR3 DNA is TGCAGCGTCGCTTACAGGGGGGTGAACACTGAAGCTTTCTTT. The whole variable domain, filled in from reference TRBV29-1 and TRBJ1-1, reads SAVISQKPSRDICQRGTSLTIQCQVDSQVTMMFWYRQQPGQSLTLIATANQGSEATYESGFVIDKFPISRPNLTFSTLTVSNMSPEDSSIYLCSVAYRGVNTEAFFGQGTRLTVV.

The rearrangement joins TRBV15 to TRBJ2-5; D is ambiguous. Germline V gene sequence: CDR1 LNHNV, CDR2 YYDKDF (reference sequence). CDR3 length: 12 amino acids. Between the trimmed V and J ends, which lost 10 bases and 1 base, there was a span of 10 bases. This CDR3 is CARMSVQETQYF. The CDR3 nucleotides read TGTGCCAGAATGTCGGTCCAAGAGACCCAGTACTTC.

This clone has just one count. This chain connects TRBV27 to TRBJ1-5; D gene unclear. V was pared by 5 bases and J by 0 bases, with 17 bases between. Germline V gene lookup returns CDR1 MNHEY and CDR2 SMNVEV (reference sequence). The length of the CDR3 is 17 residues. CDR3 coding DNA: TGTGCCAGCAGTCCCCGGCTGGAGATAGGTAGCAATCAGCCCCAGCATTTT. Encoded protein: CASSPRLEIGSNQPQHF.

The chain uses TRBV7-3 and TRBJ1-1, with D tentatively TRBD1 (6 bases). CDR1 is SGHTA, CDR2 FQGTGA, per germline. Trimming took off 4 bases at V and 1 base at J, with 13 bases between the two ends. This CDR3 has 15 amino acids. The CDR3 coding sequence is TGTGCCAGCAGCTCGCCGCAGGGGTGGAACACTGAAGCTTTCTTT. It codes for CASSSPQGWNTEAFF.

The genes are TRBV7-6 and TRBJ1-6, with D uncertain. This CDR3 has 16 residues. CDR1 is SGHVS, CDR2 FNYEAQ, per germline. Trimming stripped 1 base from V and 0 bases from J, with 7 bases between. The CDR3 reads CASSLGGGSYNSPLHF. CDR3 in DNA: TGTGCCAGCAGCTTAGGAGGAGGCTCCTATAATTCACCCCTCCACTTT. The whole variable domain, filled in from reference TRBV7-6 and TRBJ1-6, reads GAGVSQSPRYKVTKRGQDVALRCDPISGHVSLYWYRQALGQGPEFLTYFNYEAQQDKSGLPNDRFSAERPEGSISTLTIQRTEQRDSAMYRCASSLGGGSYNSPLHFGNGTRLTVT.

V is TRBV2 and J is TRBJ1-1; TRBD1 matches at 7 bases. Germline V gene sequence: CDR1 SNHLY, CDR2 FYNNEI. V lost 7 bases to trimming and J lost 5 bases; unmatched junction nucleotides: 10. This CDR3 has 14 residues. CDR3 protein: CASITDRAGTEAFF. CDR3 nucleotides: TGTGCCAGCATCACTGACAGGGCTGGAACTGAAGCTTTCTTT.

The rearrangement links TRBV5-1 to TRBJ1-1; no clear D. This CDR3 is 12 amino acids long. V lost 1 base and J 4 bases, leaving 5 bases between the germline ends. CDR1 and CDR2 (germline): SGHRS, YFSETQ. This CDR3 reads CASSLFGTEAFF. CDR3 in DNA: TGCGCCAGCAGCTTGTTCGGCACTGAAGCTTTCTTT.

J is TRBJ2-1 and V is TRBV9; 8 bases agree with TRBD1. The CDR3 is 16 amino acids. After removal of 3 bases from V and 10 bases from J, the junction contained 15 bases not matched to a gene. Germline V gives CDR1 SGDLS, CDR2 YYNGEE. Here the CDR3 DNA reads TGTGCCAGCAGCGGGCGGGGACAGGAAAGGCTCAGGGAGCAGTTCTTC. Its translation: CASSGRGQERLREQFF.

The gene calls are TRBV10-3 and TRBJ1-6; tentative D call: TRBD1 (5 bases). CDR3 length equals 13 residues. The germline V and J ends were trimmed by 10 bases and 1 base, with 8 bases remaining between them. From germline, CDR1 is ENHRY and CDR2 SYGVKD. The CDR3 reads CATGESYNSPLHF. The CDR3 nucleotides are TGTGCCACGGGGGAGTCCTATAATTCACCCCTCCACTTT.

The rearrangement uses TRBV20-1 and TRBJ1-5; no reliable D call. Germline V gene sequence: CDR1 DFQATT, CDR2 SNEGSKA (reference sequence). The CDR3 sequence is 11 residues long. V lost 5 bases, J lost 6 bases, and 8 bases lay in between. CDR3 DNA sequence: TGCAGTGCTGGACTTACTCAGCCCCAGCATTTT. Translated: CSAGLTQPQHF.

The rearrangement links TRBV3-1 (or the pseudogene TRBV3-2) to TRBJ2-7; TRBD1 aligns across 10 bases. The CDR3 covers 14 residues. Looked up from germline, CDR1 is LGHDT and CDR2 is YNNKEL (reference sequence). With 5 bases clipped from V and 2 bases from J, the junction kept 3 bases outside the gene matches. The CDR3 bases are TGTGCCAGCAGCACGACAGGGGGCGCCTACGAGCAGTACTTC. Encoded protein: CASSTTGGAYEQYF.

The chain links TRBV9 to TRBJ2-1; D is possibly TRBD2 (6 bases). The germline CDR1 and CDR2 sequences are SGDLS and YYNGEE. CDR3 length equals 13 residues. Trimming removed 4 bases from V and 4 bases from J, with 9 bases in between. The CDR3 DNA reads as TGTGCCAGCAGCCGGGGGTCATACAATGAGCAGTTCTTC. Translation gives CASSRGSYNEQFF.

V and J are TRBV6-4 and TRBJ1-1, with D uncertain. The CDR3 extends over 13 amino acids. Per germline, CDR1 MRHNA and CDR2 SNTAGT. Trimming shortened V by 5 bases and J by 1 base, and 8 bases separated the two germline ends. The CDR3 DNA sequence: TGTGCCAGCAGTCTACAGCCGAACACTGAAGCTTTCTTT. Translation gives CASSLQPNTEAFF.

Regarding this clone: This specimen includes other DNA sequences encoding the same CDR3. The chain's CDR3 is CAISDSYNSPLHF. CDR3 nucleotides: TGTGCCATCAGTGACAGCTATAATTCACCCCTCCACTTT. This chain connects TRBV10-3 to TRBJ1-6; D is undetermined. The CDR3 is 13 residues long. The germline V gene encodes CDR1 ENHRY and CDR2 SYGVKD. Between the trimmed V and J ends, which lost 3 bases and 3 bases, there was a span of 3 bases.

This chain uses TRBV2 with TRBJ1-5; 9 nucleotides align to TRBD1. Germline CDR1 reads SNHLY; CDR2 reads FYNNEI. J was trimmed by 3 bases and V by 6 bases; bases with no gene match: 6. The CDR3 contains 15 residues. The CDR3 loop reads CASRTGTGPNQPQHF. The CDR3 bases are TGTGCCAGCAGAACCGGGACAGGGCCCAATCAGCCCCAGCATTTT.